The 20 T cell receptor beta chains listed next were all sequenced from one sample in a study of blood T cell repertoires in COVID-19. Profiled with immunoSEQ multiplex PCR; TCRdb holds only in-frame clones, not every one. The sample includes about 160,000 clones, around 80% of them seen just once. The specimen was peripheral blood. The receptors here all came from a woman of 80 years or more with acute or convalescent COVID-19.

The V and J genes are TRBV6-6 and TRBJ1-1, with D possibly being TRBD1 (5 bases). Trimming took off 5 bases at V and 6 bases at J, with 10 bases between the two ends. Germline-derived CDR1 and CDR2 are MNHNY and SVGAGI (reference sequence). This CDR3 has 12 amino acids. CDR3 bases: TGTGCCAGCAGTCGTGACAGCCCTGAAGCTTTCTTT. Translating gives CASSRDSPEAFF.

The gene calls are TRBV4-1 and TRBJ2-2, with 12 bases identical to TRBD2. Germline lookup yields CDR1 MGHRA and CDR2 YSYEKL. The ends lost 5 bases at V and 5 bases at J; junction bases unmatched: 12. This CDR3 comprises 18 residues. The CDR3 loop reads CASSWTSGNDGWTGELFF. The CDR3 bases are TGCGCCAGCAGCTGGACTAGCGGGAATGATGGGTGGACCGGGGAGCTGTTTTTT.

This chain uses TRBV4-1 with TRBJ2-7; perhaps TRBD2 as D (6 bases). V lost 2 bases and J 3 bases, leaving 11 bases between the germline ends. Germline V gene data show CDR1 as MGHRA and CDR2 as YSYEKL. CDR3 length: 14 residues. Here the CDR3 DNA reads TGCGCCAGCAGCCAACGAGACGGGGGCTACGAGCAGTACTTC. Protein: CASSQRDGGYEQYF.

J is TRBJ1-3 and V is TRBV4-1, with 11 bases identical to TRBD1. There are 14 residues in the CDR3. V shed 3 bases, J shed 8 bases, and the junction held 3 bases outside the gene matches. Looked up from germline, CDR1 is MGHRA and CDR2 is YSYEKL. CDR3 in DNA: TGCGCCAGCAGCCAGGGACAGGGGGTTCACACCATATATTTT. Its translation: CASSQGQGVHTIYF.

J is TRBJ2-1 and V is TRBV24-1, with D tentatively TRBD1 (5 bases). CDR1 and CDR2 (germline): KGHDR, SFDVKD. The CDR3 covers 16 residues. Trimming left V 3 bases short and J 0 bases short, with 11 bases between. The CDR3 reads CATSDPQGSSYNEQFF. Here the CDR3 DNA reads TGTGCCACCAGTGATCCCCAGGGAAGCTCCTACAATGAGCAGTTCTTC.

The chain carries TRBV20-1 and TRBJ2-7, with D possibly matching TRBD1 (6 bases). In germline, CDR1 is DFQATT, CDR2 SNEGSKA (reference sequence). The CDR3 has 11 residues. V gave up 5 bases and J gave up 5 bases, with 10 bases separating them. The CDR3 loop is CSAPQGNEQYF. The DNA for the CDR3 is TGCAGTGCTCCACAGGGAAACGAGCAGTACTTC.

The rearrangement uses TRBV5-1 and TRBJ2-3; D perhaps matches TRBD1 (6 bases). The length of the CDR3 is 14 residues. Germline CDR1 and CDR2: SGHRS and YFSETQ. The germline V and J ends were trimmed by 4 bases and 6 bases, with 15 bases remaining between them. CDR3 sequence (DNA): TGCGCCAGCAGCCTACTAGGGGGACCTGATACGCAGTATTTT. Amino acid sequence: CASSLLGGPDTQYF.

Only one count was recorded for this clone. This chain joins TRBV6-5 and TRBJ2-7; D remains ambiguous. The CDR3 totals 16 residues. The germline CDR1 and CDR2 sequences are MNHEY and SVGAGI. With 0 bases removed from V and 2 bases from J, the gap between germline ends came to 14 bases. CDR3 sequence (DNA): TGTGCCAGCAGTTACTCAATCTGGGCAGGCGCCTACGAGCAGTACTTC. This gives the protein CASSYSIWAGAYEQYF.

This clone was detected only once. The gene calls are TRBV27 and TRBJ2-1; 10 nucleotides align to TRBD2. J lost 6 bases, V lost 2 bases, and 4 bases had no gene match. Germline V gene sequence: CDR1 MNHEY, CDR2 SMNVEV (reference sequence). The length of the CDR3 is 15 residues. The CDR3 region has the DNA TGTGCCAGCAGTTTACGACTAGCGGGTTCCAATGAGCAGTTCTTC. Translated, it gives CASSLRLAGSNEQFF.

The chain is built from TRBV11-3 and TRBJ2-3; D is uncertain. CDR1 SGHNT and CDR2 YENEEA come from the germline V gene. V lost 1 base and J 0 bases, leaving 8 bases between the germline ends. CDR3 size: 15 residues. The DNA of the CDR3 is TGTGCCAGCAGCTTAGGACTCGCTAGCACAGATACGCAGTATTTT. Encoded protein: CASSLGLASTDTQYF.

V is TRBV24-1 and J is TRBJ2-5; 14 bases line up with TRBD2. Germline V gene sequence: CDR1 KGHDR, CDR2 SFDVKD. The V and J ends lost 6 bases and 5 bases, in that order; junction bases with no gene match: 7. CDR3 length: 16 residues. CDR3 nucleotides: TGTGCCACCAGTCCGGGACTAGCGGGAGTTAGGGAGACCCAGTACTTC. This sequence encodes CATSPGLAGVRETQYF.

This rearrangement joins TRBV29-1 to TRBJ2-2; the D is unclear. CDR1 and CDR2 from the germline V gene are SQVTM and ANQGSEA. Trimming shortened V by 3 bases and J by 4 bases, and 9 bases separated the two germline ends. This CDR3 spans 13 amino acids. CDR3 loop: CSVEARSTGELFF. CDR3 in DNA: TGCAGCGTTGAGGCTAGATCCACCGGGGAGCTGTTTTTT.

V gene TRBV7-9 combines with J gene TRBJ1-1, with D possibly TRBD1 on 5 matching bases. In germline, CDR1 is SEHNR, CDR2 FQNEAQ (reference sequence). The CDR3 totals 19 residues. The V and J ends lost 0 bases and 1 base respectively, with 21 bases between them. CDR3 residues: CASSLASGVHLYRNTEAFF. For the CDR3, the DNA is TGTGCCAGCAGCTTAGCGTCGGGGGTGCACCTTTACCGGAACACTGAAGCTTTCTTT.

This clone was picked up a small number of times. The chain recombines TRBV5-1 with TRBJ1-3, with 9 positions matching TRBD1. Germline V gene data show CDR1 as SGHRS and CDR2 as YFSETQ. V lost 4 bases to trimming and J lost 3 bases; unmatched junction nucleotides: 5. CDR3 length: 15 residues. CDR3: CASSPGTGFGNTIYF. For the CDR3, the DNA is TGCGCCAGCAGCCCCGGGACAGGGTTTGGAAACACCATATATTTT. Full variable domain (missing parts from reference TRBV5-1 and TRBJ1-3): KAGVTQTPRYLIKTRGQQVTLSCSPISGHRSVSWYQQTPGQGLQFLFEYFSETQRNKGNFPGRFSGRQFSNSRSEMNVSTLELGDSALYLCASSPGTGFGNTIYFGEGSWLTVV.

This sequence joins TRBV5-1 and TRBJ1-2; D remains ambiguous. Trimming left V 1 base short and J 0 bases short, with 10 bases between. The CDR3 covers 15 residues. In germline, CDR1 is SGHRS, CDR2 YFSETQ. The CDR3 nucleotides are TGCGCCAGCAGCTTGAACGACTCCCCTAACTATGGCTACACCTTC. The encoded protein is CASSLNDSPNYGYTF. The full variable domain, in which reference TRBV5-1 and TRBJ1-2 provide the parts outside the CDR3, is KAGVTQTPRYLIKTRGQQVTLSCSPISGHRSVSWYQQTPGQGLQFLFEYFSETQRNKGNFPGRFSGRQFSNSRSEMNVSTLELGDSALYLCASSLNDSPNYGYTFGSGTRLTVV.

The rearrangement links TRBV7-9 to TRBJ2-5; possible D gene TRBD1, 6 bases. With 2 bases removed from V and 5 bases from J, the gap between germline ends came to 12 bases. Germline V gene lookup returns CDR1 SEHNR and CDR2 FQNEAQ (reference sequence). CDR3 size: 14 residues. This chain's CDR3 is CASSLTGGWETQYF. In nucleotides, the CDR3 is TGTGCCAGCAGCTTAACTGGGGGCTGGGAGACCCAGTACTTC.

The rearrangement joins TRBV20-1 to TRBJ2-1, with a possible D match to TRBD2 (6 bases). Germline V gives CDR1 DFQATT, CDR2 SNEGSKA (reference sequence). V lost 3 bases, J lost 3 bases, and 12 bases lay in between. CDR3 length equals 14 residues. CDR3 region: CSASLSGLYNEQFF. The CDR3, as DNA: TGCAGTGCTAGTCTCTCGGGACTCTACAATGAGCAGTTCTTC.

The CDR3 region is CASSPFGLAGSSTGELFF. CDR3 DNA: TGTGCCAGCTCACCATTTGGGCTAGCGGGTAGCAGCACCGGGGAGCTGTTTTTT. V and J are TRBV18 and TRBJ2-2; 8 bases are a match to TRBD2. V was pared by 2 bases and J by 4 bases, with 12 bases of the junction left unmatched. CDR3 length: 18 residues. Germline-derived CDR1 and CDR2 are KGHSH and LQKENI.

The chain carries TRBV30 and TRBJ1-2; D is perhaps TRBD1 (6 bases). V gave up 0 bases and J gave up 6 bases, with 11 bases separating them. Germline loops: CDR1 GTSNPN, CDR2 SVGIG (reference sequence). This CDR3 is built from 13 residues. The CDR3 sequence is CAWSVTGVDGYTF. DNA of the CDR3: TGTGCCTGGAGTGTGACAGGAGTTGATGGCTACACCTTC.

The V call is TRBV6-6, the J call TRBJ2-1, with 13 bases fitting TRBD2. Germline V gene data show CDR1 as MNHNY and CDR2 as SVGAGI (reference sequence). Trimming cost V 5 bases and J 7 bases; bases outside gene matches: 11. The CDR3 is made up of 17 amino acids. This chain's CDR3 is CASSRTVLAGGGNEQFF. The CDR3 DNA follows: TGTGCCAGCAGTCGAACTGTACTAGCGGGAGGGGGGAATGAGCAGTTCTTC.